This passage covers 8 T cell receptor beta chains from one sample sequenced in a study of post-analysis software for immune sequencing data. Study-wide results and limits: Elevated frequency relative to controls characterized four or five TRBV segments in patients, TRBV5-6, TRBV5-1 and TRBV20-1 among them.

Every TCR beta cDNA library bore unique molecular identifiers. Each CDR3 protein gets one entry after TCRdb re-called the PCR reads with MiXCR. The data contain hundreds of thousands of distinct CDR3 sequences, around 27% of them singletons. Their antigen targets remain unknown. Specimen: blood. These receptors were taken from a girl aged 5-17 years with multiple sclerosis.

The chain is built from TRBV10-3 and TRBJ2-1; 11 bases are a match to TRBD1. J was trimmed by 3 bases and V by 2 bases; bases with no gene match: 3. Germline V gene sequence: CDR1 ENHRY, CDR2 SYGVKD. This CDR3 comprises 16 residues. In DNA, the CDR3 is TGTGCCATCAGTGAGGGGGGACAGGGGGTCTACAATGAGCAGTTCTTC. Translated: CAISEGGQGVYNEQFF.

The gene calls are TRBV12-3 or TRBV12-4 and TRBJ1-5; 12 positions match TRBD1. The CDR3 runs to 19 residues. V was clipped by 3 bases and J by 1 base; unmatched bases: 10. The CDR3 nucleotides are TGTGCCAGCAGTTTTGGGGACAGGGGGCGGCCGGGGAGCAATCAGCCCCAGCATTTT. Its protein product is CASSFGDRGRPGSNQPQHF.

This clonotype showed up just a few times. The chain employs TRBV7-2 and TRBJ2-1, with TRBD2 identical over 8 bases. The end of the DNA aligns better with TRBJ2-7, so the J call may be wrong. This CDR3 comprises 16 residues. CDR1 is SGHTA and CDR2 is FQGNSA in the germline V gene. The CDR3 protein is CASSPHSGNIYNEQYF. The CDR3, as DNA: TGTGCCAGCAGCCCACATAGCGGGAACATCTACAATGAGCAGTACTTC.

The V gene is TRBV28, the J gene TRBJ2-3; tentative D call: TRBD2 (5 bases). This CDR3 contains 14 residues. The germline CDR1 and CDR2 sequences are MDHEN and SYDVKM. Trimming left V 5 bases short and J 4 bases short, with 13 bases between. The CDR3 reads CASSLPLGADTQYF. The DNA of the CDR3 is TGTGCCAGCAGTCTCCCCCTGGGAGCAGATACGCAGTATTTT. The complete variable domain, with remaining parts taken from reference TRBV28 and TRBJ2-3, reads DVKVTQSSRYLVKRTGEKVFLECVQDMDHENMFWYRQDPGLGLRLIYFSYDVKMKEKGDIPEGYSVSREKKERFSLILESASTNQTSMYLCASSLPLGADTQYFGPGTRLTVL.

The J gene is TRBJ2-3, the V gene TRBV2, with TRBD2 as a possible D gene (7 bases). The germline V gene encodes CDR1 SNHLY and CDR2 FYNNEI. V dropped 6 bases and J dropped 5 bases, with 18 bases sitting between them. The CDR3 totals 15 residues. The CDR3 loop reads CASRAWGGQGDTQYF. The CDR3 DNA is TGTGCCAGCAGGGCATGGGGGGGCCAGGGAGATACGCAGTATTTT.

V gene TRBV10-3 combines with J gene TRBJ2-3; possibly TRBD1 for D (5 bases). This CDR3 is 14 amino acids long. The V gene's germline CDR1 is ENHRY and CDR2 SYGVKD. Deletions cut 6 bases from V and 4 bases from J, with 14 bases between. The CDR3 region has the DNA TGTGCCATCAGGGGGATGCAGGGTGCAGATACGCAGTATTTT. Translating it yields CAIRGMQGADTQYF.

This clonotype has only one observation. V is TRBV7-2 and J is TRBJ1-4; D unclear. Trimming pared 1 base from V and 13 bases from J, leaving 13 bases between. The germline V gene has CDR1 SGHTA and CDR2 FQGNSA. CDR3 length equals 13 residues. The CDR3 protein is CASSLDAAMRLFF. Written as DNA, the CDR3 is TGTGCCAGCAGCTTAGATGCAGCAATGAGACTGTTTTTT.

At least ten counts were recorded for this clonotype. The chain is built from TRBV3-1 and TRBJ2-7, with D unclear. CDR3 length: 14 residues. Trimming shortened V by 1 base and J by 0 bases, and 7 bases separated the two germline ends. Looked up from germline, CDR1 is LGHDT and CDR2 is YNNKEL (reference sequence). In nucleotides, the CDR3 is TGTGCCAGCAGCCAAGGGCCGTTCTCCTACGAGCAGTACTTC. Residues: CASSQGPFSYEQYF.